This T cell receptor beta chain stems from a study of T cells in Graves' hyperthyroidism and ophthalmopathy. Study conclusions and caveats: Blood also held most thyroid clonotypes expanded beyond 0.001.

RNA transcripts yielded amplified TCR beta CDR3 regions. The study used the HTBI primer set for a first-round RT-PCR of the TCR CDR3. TCRdb fed the multiplex PCR reads into MiXCR, producing one record per CDR3 protein. The sample shows approximately 350,000 distinct CDR3 sequences, over 12% of them seen only once. The ends were cut back, 1 base at V and 5 bases at J, with 8 bases in the middle. This CDR3 region has 14 residues. From germline, CDR1 is SGHTA and CDR2 FQGNSA. This clonotype showed up many times. Its target is unknown. Ophthalmopathy in the patients scored at least 3 on Clinical Activity Score and at least 4 on NOSPECS grade, lasting under 3 months. Investigators excluded patients with uncontrolled infection, other autoimmune disease, pregnancy or lactation. Each diagnosis drew on symptoms, thyroxine, TRAb, thyroid ultrasound and orbital computed tomography findings.

The chain employs TRBV7-2 and TRBJ1-4; weak D call: TRBD1 (5 bases). The sample was blood. This clonotype originated in a woman in her fifties or sixties with Graves' ophthalmopathy. The DNA of the CDR3 is TGTGCCAGCAGCTTAGGCAGGGAGAATGAAAAACTGTTTTTT. Protein: CASSLGRENEKLFF.